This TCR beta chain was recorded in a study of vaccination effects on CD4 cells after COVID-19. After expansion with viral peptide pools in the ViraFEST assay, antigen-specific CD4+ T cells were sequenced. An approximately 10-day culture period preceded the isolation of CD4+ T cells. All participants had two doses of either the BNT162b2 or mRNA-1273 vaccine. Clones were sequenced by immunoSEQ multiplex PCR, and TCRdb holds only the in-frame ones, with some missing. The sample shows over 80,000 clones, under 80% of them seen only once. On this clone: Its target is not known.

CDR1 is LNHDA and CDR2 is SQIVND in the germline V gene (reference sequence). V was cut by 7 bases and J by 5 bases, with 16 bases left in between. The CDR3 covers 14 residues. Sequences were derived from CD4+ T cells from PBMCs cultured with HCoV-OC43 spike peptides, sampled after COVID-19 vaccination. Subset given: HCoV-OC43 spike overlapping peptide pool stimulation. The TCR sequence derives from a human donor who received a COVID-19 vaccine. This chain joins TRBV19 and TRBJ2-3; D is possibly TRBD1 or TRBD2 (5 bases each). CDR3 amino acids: CASTSGTGIDTQYF. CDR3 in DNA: TGTGCCAGTACCTCCGGGACCGGGATAGATACGCAGTATTTT.